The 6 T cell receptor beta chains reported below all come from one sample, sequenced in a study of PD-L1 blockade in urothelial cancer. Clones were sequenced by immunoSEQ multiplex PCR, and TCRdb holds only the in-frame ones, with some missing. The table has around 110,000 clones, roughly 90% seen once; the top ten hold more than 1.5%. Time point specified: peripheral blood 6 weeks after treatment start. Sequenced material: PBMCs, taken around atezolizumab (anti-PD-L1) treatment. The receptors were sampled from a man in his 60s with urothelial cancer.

The CDR3 loop reads CASSWGQLGDQPQHF. The CDR3 DNA follows: TGTGCCAGTAGCTGGGGACAGCTGGGGGATCAGCCCCAGCATTTT. The V call is TRBV19, the J call TRBJ1-5; 7 nucleotides align to TRBD1. Per germline, CDR1 LNHDA and CDR2 SQIVND (reference sequence). The CDR3 runs to 15 residues. V trimming: 6 bases; J trimming: 5 bases; junction bases outside the gene matches: 10.

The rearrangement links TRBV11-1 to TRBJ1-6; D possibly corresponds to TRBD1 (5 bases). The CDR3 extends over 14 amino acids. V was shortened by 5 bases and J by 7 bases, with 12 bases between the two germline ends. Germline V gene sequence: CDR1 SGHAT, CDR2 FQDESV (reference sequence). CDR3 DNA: TGTGCCAGCAGCCCCCTGCGGGGGAATTCACCCCTCCACTTT. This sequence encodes CASSPLRGNSPLHF.

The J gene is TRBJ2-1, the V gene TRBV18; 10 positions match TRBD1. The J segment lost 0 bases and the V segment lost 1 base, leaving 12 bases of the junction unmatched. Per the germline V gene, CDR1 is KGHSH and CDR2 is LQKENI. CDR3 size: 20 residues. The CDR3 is CASSPLGGTGASSSYNEQFF. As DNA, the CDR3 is TGTGCCAGCTCACCACTAGGAGGGACAGGGGCTTCAAGCTCCTACAATGAGCAGTTCTTC.

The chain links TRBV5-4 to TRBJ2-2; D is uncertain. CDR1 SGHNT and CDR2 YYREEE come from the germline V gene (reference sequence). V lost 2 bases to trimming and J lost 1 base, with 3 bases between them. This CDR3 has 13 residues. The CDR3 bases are TGTGCCAGCAGCTTCCAGAACACCGGGGAGCTGTTTTTT. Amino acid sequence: CASSFQNTGELFF.

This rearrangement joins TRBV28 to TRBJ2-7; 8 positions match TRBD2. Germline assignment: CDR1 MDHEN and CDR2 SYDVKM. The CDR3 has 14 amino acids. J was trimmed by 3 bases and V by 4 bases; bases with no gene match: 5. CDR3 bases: TGTGCCAGCAGTTATCACGGGACTAGCTACGAGCAGTACTTC. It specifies CASSYHGTSYEQYF. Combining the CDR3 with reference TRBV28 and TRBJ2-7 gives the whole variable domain DVKVTQSSRYLVKRTGEKVFLECVQDMDHENMFWYRQDPGLGLRLIYFSYDVKMKEKGDIPEGYSVSREKKERFSLILESASTNQTSMYLCASSYHGTSYEQYFGPGTRLTVT.

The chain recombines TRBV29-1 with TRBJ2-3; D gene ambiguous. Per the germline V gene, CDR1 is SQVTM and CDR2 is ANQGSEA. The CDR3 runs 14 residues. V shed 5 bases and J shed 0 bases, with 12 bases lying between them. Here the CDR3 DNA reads TGCAGCGTTCGCGGAGCCGACAGCACAGATACGCAGTATTTT. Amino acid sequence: CSVRGADSTDTQYF.